Here is one T cell receptor beta chain with its context. These data come from a study of CD8 T cells in Susac syndrome. RNA was extracted with the RNeasy kit, and a quantity of roughly 0.45 to 1 ug was reverse transcribed using random hexamers. The CDR3 of TCR beta was amplified by immunoSEQ multiplex PCR across 54 Vbeta and 13 Jbeta. TCRdb called the immunoSEQ multiplex PCR reads again in MiXCR, with one record for every CDR3 protein. This table has a few hundred thousand distinct CDR3 sequences, over 90% appearing once. FACS was used to enrich TEMRA cells, whereas the CD8+ and CD4+ T cells were obtained by negative isolation. There are 16 residues in the CDR3. Trimming cost V 8 bases and J 1 base, with 19 bases left between them. Germline V gene data show CDR1 as MGHDK and CDR2 as SYGVNS.

Sample: CD4+ T cells from PBMCs. This chain uses TRBV25-1 with TRBJ2-3; D is perhaps TRBD1 or TRBD2 (5 bases each). The receptor comes from a human donor with multiple sclerosis. CDR3 coding DNA: TGTGCCAGCGGGGGACCGGGCCTGACCCGCACAGATACGCAGTATTTT. Encoded protein: CASGGPGLTRTDTQYF.